Sequencing of this T cell receptor (beta chain) was carried out in a study of cytomegalovirus exposure and HLA in healthy donors (dated by TCRdb to 2015 to 2018). The study in broad terms: In an earlier analysis of 550 to 750 of the donors, approximately 260 Gb of sequence data and approximately 120 million unique TCR beta sequences from some 170 million T cells were reported. HLA typing included class I and class II loci at four-digit resolution. The study combined high-throughput TCR immunosequencing, statistical association of individual TCRs with disease status, and machine learning to predict cytomegalovirus infection status. Typing coverage differed by locus: A, B, C, DRB1 and DQB1 were typed in about 620-630 donors, DQA1 in about 500, DPA1 in around 580, and DPB1 in just under 490. To study patterns of TCR occurrence, a later analysis re-analyzed previously published TCR beta repertoires from 666 donors and added high-resolution HLA genotyping. In addition to the first cohort of roughly 670 subjects, a separate validation cohort of around 110 different subjects was used. The study was designed to test whether signatures of past pathogen exposure could be identified by cataloging public T cell receptors. Among the approximately 400 genotyped donors, around 81% belonged to the genetic ancestry cluster associated with self-reported Caucasian donors. An earlier analysis of about 600 of the donors used high-throughput TCR beta sequencing to judge whether each TCR beta V gene segment behaved as functional or pseudogenic. Rather than using new phenotypic data, the later analysis identified candidate immune exposures from TCR beta sequences and from how often those sequences occurred across donors. Every repertoire in the discovery cohort had been generated on one and the same sequencing platform. An early release that covered roughly 600 HLA-typed donors contained 250 to 350 gigabases of sequencing data and tens of millions of unique TCR sequences. In a later genetic analysis, genome-wide SNP genotypes for about 55% of the 666 donors were used, and that subset was treated as a discovery cohort. Four or five DR-DQ haplotypes were treated as single units for association and clustering because of strong linkage in the cohort. Across 398 genotyped donors of the cohort, an average of approximately 240,000 unique TCR beta nucleotide sequences per donor were sequenced, and approximately 17% of those sequences were non-productive. Using immunosequencing, the study profiled T cell repertoires from around 670 subjects and related those repertoires to cytomegalovirus serostatus. Donor age, sex, ethnicity and CMV serostatus were compiled together with the repertoire data. Study-wide findings and limitations: Because some donors lacked HLA typing at each locus, the association tests relied only on the typed subset. In vitro tests confirmed that three of the cytomegalovirus-associated TCR beta chains recognize cytomegalovirus antigens. The study gave a list of about 150 TCR beta chains associated with cytomegalovirus. Cytomegalovirus status was reported to be diagnosed by the classifier with high specificity and sensitivity in both the original and validation cohorts. Most CMV-associated TCR beta chains appeared to be HLA-restricted in a later analysis, and the HLA associations seemed to be driven largely by CMV exposure. In an earlier analysis of 587 of the donors, most TCR beta V segments appeared in productive rearrangements about 90% or about 30% of the time, broadly matching IMGT annotations. Only TCR beta chains were sequenced in this cohort, and the absence of alpha or paired-chain data limited detectable features. Strong co-occurrence of HLA alleles, especially DR and DQ, made assigning TCR associations to individual alleles difficult. The 87-base-pair reads could not distinguish some IMGT-functional V segments, including TRBV6-2 and TRBV6-3, so those segments were excluded. In a later analysis, HLA-associated TCR beta chains showed more clonal expansion and lower generation probabilities than non-associated chains that were equally common. A group of highly shared sequence variants was considered likely to be a technical artifact of the sequencing pipeline. A later analysis associated about 17,000 TCR beta sequences with specific HLA alleles at a false discovery rate of 0.05. A further reported finding was that TCR beta sequences accurately predicted the HLA-A and HLA-B alleles for most subjects in the first cohort. CMV serostatus was the only immune exposure information available for the cohort. The authors suggested that the approach could potentially be extended to other disease states and immunological phenotypes. Sequencing depth was assumed to be roughly uniform across donors in the presence/absence analyses, though that assumption may not hold. Several of the top co-occurrence clusters appeared to be linked to parvovirus B19, influenza, CMV and Epstein-Barr virus, according to a later analysis. Most TCR sequences were observed very rarely across donors, whereas some public TCRs were present in many individuals. A later genetic analysis associated a missense DCLRE1C variant with V-gene and J-gene trimming of TCR beta chains, and an independent cohort replicated the association. Linkage disequilibrium might explain the correlated functional status among segregating V segments, but an unknown experimental factor could not be excluded. A later analysis found that TCR association rates varied across HLA loci, with DRB1 alleles showing the most associated TCRs and HLA-C alleles the fewest. Because counts were too low, 15 to 20 rarely observed V segments, including chromosome 9 orphons, were excluded from the earlier analysis of around 590 of the donors. In a later genetic analysis, fewer N-insertions in productive TCRs were reported among donors in an Asian-associated ancestry cluster than the roughly 640-donor mean.

Trimming costs V 3 bases and J 3 bases, and their ends lie 8 bases apart. Per the germline V gene, KGHSH is the CDR1 and LQKENI is the CDR2. Inclusive of the bounding cysteine and phenylalanine, the CDR3 is 14 residues long. The only DNA kept is the CDR3, 42 bases in frame from the first base. In the case of this clone: Its target antigen remains unknown. Base quality data are lacking; no much larger clone is found one base away.

The cohort comprised 550 to 700 healthy bone marrow donors. All cohort members were sampled while nominally healthy, although unrecorded immune exposures were likely present. The donor tested CMV seropositive, placing the donor among the approximately 310 seropositive members of the cohort. A peripheral blood sample was collected from each donor, and TCR beta sequencing was performed on peripheral blood mononuclear cells. Genomic DNA was extracted from the blood cell samples with the Qiagen DNeasy Blood Extraction Kit. The library came from the immunoSEQ multiplex PCR assay. The multiplex PCR relied on a mix of 60 forward primers for TCR Vbeta segments and 13 reverse primers for TCR Jbeta segments. The CDR3 region of rearranged TCR beta genes was amplified from genomic DNA with a multiplex PCR assay. Amplified TCR beta libraries were sequenced as 87-base-pair reads on the Illumina HiSeq System. The original methods were these. A later analysis counted approximately 76 million unique TCR beta chains across the 666 repertoires, and some 11 million of these chains were shared by at least two donors. Raw reads were error-corrected and collapsed into unique sequences with a nearest-neighbor algorithm that merged closely related sequences to remove PCR and sequencing errors. To assign V, D and J gene segments, CDR3 sequences were aligned to IMGT reference sequences. For a sequence to be retained, a match of at least six nucleotides was required to both a V gene segment and a J gene segment. A rearrangement was called productive if the CDR3 had no stop codons and remained in frame with V and J, and every other rearrangement was called non-productive. CDR3 was defined according to IMGT convention as the region running from the second conserved V-encoded cysteine to the conserved J-encoded phenylalanine. Sequences without an unambiguous match to a single V gene segment were excluded from the earlier analysis of about 600 of the donors. An earlier analysis of several hundred of the donors called V segments functional above 56.7% productive rearrangements and segregating when the between-donor standard deviation exceeded 5%. To diagnose cytomegalovirus status from the catalog of TCR beta chain sequences, a statistical classification framework was built. In a later analysis, V and J genes were assigned by comparing TCR nucleotide sequences against IMGT/GENE-DB human TR gene sequences. In a later analysis, CDR3 sequences and most-parsimonious VDJ recombination scenarios were assigned using the TCRdist pipeline. In a later analysis, each TCR beta chain was defined by its CDR3 amino acid sequence together with its V-gene family, and reads without a unique V-gene family were excluded. A later analysis removed 592 highly shared, low-generation-probability nucleotide sequences to deal with suspected cross-contamination and a sequencing artifact. For each public chain, a later analysis derived a clonal expansion index from normalized ranks of inferred template counts within each repertoire. In a later analysis, generation probabilities were computed using a VDJ recombination model fitted to out-of-frame rearrangements, and the results were checked against IGoR. Hypergeometric tests were used in a later analysis to score TCR-TCR, TCR-HLA and TCR-CMV co-occurrence, with a repertoire-size bias correction applied to the TCR pairs. A later analysis estimated false discovery rates by permuting HLA or CMV assignments 20 times. A later analysis grouped co-occurring TCRs with DBSCAN, adding TCRdist sequence similarity when clustering within HLA-allele-positive subsets. For co-occurrence clustering, repertoires with fewer than 30,000 or more than 120,000 public chains were excluded, along with a handful of repertoires with anomalous nucleotide sharing. TCRdb's version of the immuneACCESS table is confined to in-frame rearrangements and falls short of the full clone set. An unresolved V gene accounts for under half of the shortfall where checked; the remainder is of unknown origin. V and J calls and clone size follow that table, whereas D and trimming were derived from the DNA. Across this sample there are fewer than 60,000 clones, with approximately 75% seen only once. The ten most abundant clones make up approximately 3.5% of the sample.

This TCR was sampled from a woman aged 40-49 years in good health and CMV-seropositive. The chain couples TRBV18 to TRBJ1-4, with no confidently assigned D gene. Source material: PBMCs. The sequence in DNA is TGTGCCAGCTCACCGGGGAGTGCTAATGAAAAACTGTTTTTT. This is translated as CASSPGSANEKLFF.